What follows are 7 T cell receptor beta chains derived from one specimen sequenced in a study of shared clonotypes between healthy human individuals. The protocol was immunoSEQ multiplex PCR, while the TCRdb copy is restricted to in-frame clones and leaves out a portion. The table lists some 490,000 clones, around four fifths of them singletons. The sequencing input was PBMCs. These TCRs come from a woman in her forties in good health. Some clones in this sample may be carry-over from other donors' samples.

The chain couples TRBV18 to TRBJ1-5; D is undetermined. This CDR3 comprises 14 residues. The V gene lost 3 bases and the J gene lost 6 bases, with 12 bases spanning the gap. CDR1 and CDR2 (germline): KGHSH, LQKENI. CDR3 protein: CASSPVRETQPQHF. DNA of the CDR3: TGTGCCAGCTCACCGGTTAGGGAGACTCAGCCCCAGCATTTT.

The chain has TRBV5-4 and TRBJ1-2; 10 bases are a match to TRBD1. Per the germline V gene, CDR1 is SGHNT and CDR2 is YYREEE (reference sequence). The CDR3 spans 14 residues. With 3 bases clipped from V and 8 bases from J, the junction kept 7 bases outside the gene matches. CDR3 in amino acids: CASSSGTGADGYTF. The CDR3 DNA is TGTGCCAGCAGCTCCGGGACAGGGGCTGACGGCTACACCTTC.

The chain is built from TRBV4-2 and TRBJ1-1; possibly TRBD1 for D (5 bases). V shed 1 base and J shed 1 base, with 13 bases lying between them. This CDR3 has 16 residues. Germline V gene lookup returns CDR1 LGHNA and CDR2 YNFKEQ. The CDR3 protein is CASSQGIDQGNTEAFF. The DNA for the CDR3 is TGTGCCAGCAGCCAAGGGATCGACCAGGGGAACACTGAAGCTTTCTTT.

The V gene is TRBV7-2, the J gene TRBJ2-4, with TRBD2 matching 8 bases. With V trimmed by 5 bases and J by 6 bases, 12 bases remained unmatched. The CDR3 length is 16 residues. The V gene's germline CDR1 is SGHTA and CDR2 FQGNSA. This chain's CDR3 is CASSPRGVARGNIQYF. CDR3 in DNA: TGTGCCAGCAGCCCGCGGGGGGTAGCAAGGGGAAACATTCAGTACTTC.

Points on this clone: A junction boundary mismatches the germline segment, possibly from a read error. The chain joins TRBV6-5 to TRBJ2-5, with 8 bases identical to TRBD2. In germline, CDR1 is MNHEY, CDR2 SVGAGI. This CDR3 has 14 amino acids. CDR3 residues: CAGRSLAVQETQYF. DNA for the CDR3: TGTGCCGGCAGATCACTAGCGGTACAAGAGACCCAGTACTTC.

The chain uses TRBV5-1 and TRBJ2-7; 10 nucleotides agree with TRBD2. Germline V CDR1 and CDR2: SGHRS, YFSETQ. Germline trimming cut 4 bases from V and 0 bases from J; bases unmatched to any gene: 4. The length of the CDR3 is 15 residues. The CDR3 loop is CASSVGTSDSYEQYF. In DNA form, the CDR3 reads TGCGCCAGCAGCGTTGGGACTAGCGACTCCTACGAGCAGTACTTC.

The chain couples TRBV28 to TRBJ1-2, with unresolved D. V lost 4 bases, J lost 5 bases, and 5 bases lay in between. Germline lookup yields CDR1 MDHEN and CDR2 SYDVKM. This CDR3 contains 11 residues. CDR3 DNA: TGTGCCAGCAGTTCAGAATATGGCTACACCTTC. It codes for CASSSEYGYTF.